One and the same sample provided the 27 T cell receptor beta chains below, sequenced in a study of T cells after posttransplantation cyclophosphamide. Treatment was busulfan-fludarabine conditioning, a marrow graft, and cyclophosphamide on days +3 and +4. Assay used: immunoSEQ multiplex PCR; TCRdb lists only in-frame clones, some missing. The repertoire holds 16,000 or so clones, roughly 92% seen once, with roughly 0.58% in the top ten. The material sequenced was CD4+ T cells sorted from blood, taken after allogeneic stem cell transplant with posttransplant cyclophosphamide. The receptors stem from a male patient aged 60 to 75 who received an allogeneic stem cell transplant from a related donor and was CMV-positive. Some T cells may originate from the graft donor.

This clone was counted a single time. This chain connects TRBV11-3 to TRBJ1-2; 8 bases are shared with TRBD1. The CDR3 spans 16 residues. Germline CDR1 is SGHNT and CDR2 is YENEEA. Trimming removed 2 bases from V and 0 bases from J; junction bases left unmatched: 5. The CDR3 reads CASSLSPGQANYGYTF. CDR3 DNA: TGTGCCAGCAGCTTAAGCCCGGGACAGGCTAACTATGGCTACACCTTC.

This sequence joins TRBV14 and TRBJ1-2; weak D call: TRBD1 (6 bases). The V gene lost 2 bases and the J gene lost 9 bases, with 13 bases spanning the gap. CDR3 length: 13 amino acids. CDR1 and CDR2 from the germline V gene are SGHDN and FVKESK. Here the CDR3 DNA reads TGTGCCAGCAGCCAACGCCTACAGGGAAGCTACACCTTC. Amino acid sequence: CASSQRLQGSYTF.

The chain uses TRBV5-4 and TRBJ2-7, with 9 bases aligning to TRBD1. Per germline, CDR1 SGHNT and CDR2 YYREEE (reference sequence). The ends lost 4 bases at V and 5 bases at J; junction bases unmatched: 7. This CDR3 has 14 amino acids. The CDR3 loop reads CASSSGRDRDEQYF. The CDR3 bases are TGTGCCAGCAGCAGCGGCCGGGACAGGGACGAGCAGTACTTC.

V and J are TRBV12-5 and TRBJ2-2; TRBD2 agrees at 8 bases. The V gene end was trimmed by 7 bases and the J gene end by 0 bases; junction bases not matched to a gene: 7. The germline V gene has CDR1 LGHNT and CDR2 FRNRAP. This CDR3 spans 16 amino acids. The CDR3 DNA follows: TGTGCTAGTGTTCCCCGGGGGGGATCGAACACCGGGGAGCTGTTTTTT. It encodes CASVPRGGSNTGELFF.

The chain combines TRBV19 with TRBJ1-4; tentative D call: TRBD1 (6 bases). CDR3 size: 16 residues. V lost 7 bases, J lost 0 bases, and 15 bases lay in between. CDR1 LNHDA and CDR2 SQIVND come from the germline V gene (reference sequence). The CDR3 nucleotides read TGTGCCAGTACGCGGGCAGGGGTCGCAACTAATGAAAAACTGTTTTTT. Protein product: CASTRAGVATNEKLFF.

J is TRBJ2-1 and V is TRBV7-2; 10 nucleotides agree with TRBD2. This CDR3 is built from 17 residues. V trimming: 0 bases; J trimming: 6 bases; junction bases outside the gene matches: 8. Germline CDR1 reads SGHTA; CDR2 reads FQGNSA. The CDR3 region is CASSLAFERGGLNEQFF. The CDR3 nucleotides are TGTGCCAGCAGCTTAGCGTTTGAGCGGGGGGGCCTCAATGAGCAGTTCTTC. Complete variable domain (other parts from reference TRBV7-2 and TRBJ2-1): GAGVSQSPSNKVTEKGKDVELRCDPISGHTALYWYRQSLGQGLEFLIYFQGNSAPDKSGLPSDRFSAERTGGSVSTLTIQRTQQEDSAVYLCASSLAFERGGLNEQFFGPGTRLTVL.

The V and J genes are TRBV5-4 and TRBJ2-7, with 8 bases identical to TRBD1. The CDR3 runs to 15 residues. Trimming removed 0 bases from V and 3 bases from J; junction bases left unmatched: 5. The germline V gene has CDR1 SGHNT and CDR2 YYREEE (reference sequence). The CDR3: CASSLGPGGDYEQYF. CDR3 nucleotide sequence: TGTGCCAGCAGCTTGGGACCAGGGGGCGACTACGAGCAGTACTTC.

V gene TRBV5-4 combines with J gene TRBJ2-3, with a weak D call TRBD1 (5 bases). This CDR3 has 14 amino acids. Germline values: CDR1 SGHNT, CDR2 YYREEE (reference sequence). The V and J ends lost 1 base and 5 bases respectively, with 11 bases between them. The CDR3 protein is CASSLQGERDTQYF. The CDR3 bases are TGTGCCAGCAGCTTGCAAGGGGAACGAGATACGCAGTATTTT.

The chain carries TRBV4-3 and TRBJ2-7, with 8 positions matching TRBD1. The junction had 8 bases not matched to a gene; V was cut back by 0 bases and J by 4 bases. CDR3 size: 16 residues. Germline lookup yields CDR1 LGHNA and CDR2 YSLEER. DNA for the CDR3: TGCGCCAGCAGCCAAGATCAGGGGGCCCTTATATACGAGCAGTACTTC. This encodes CASSQDQGALIYEQYF.

The chain employs TRBV15 and TRBJ1-4, with no clear D. CDR1 is LNHNV, CDR2 YYDKDF, per germline (reference sequence). The CDR3 spans 15 residues. Trimming shortened V by 0 bases and J by 0 bases, and 5 bases separated the two germline ends. CDR3 nucleotide sequence: TGTGCCACCAGCAGAGAACAAGCAACTAATGAAAAACTGTTTTTT. Its translation is CATSREQATNEKLFF.

Points on this clone: The germline gene is not matched at one end of the junction; a read error may be the cause. CDR3 in amino acids: CASSQAYRRGF. DNA of the CDR3: TGTGCCAGCAGCCAAGCCTACCGGCGGGGGTTT. The gene calls are TRBV4-2 and TRBJ1-1, with D maybe TRBD1 (5 bases). CDR1 and CDR2 (germline): LGHNA, YNFKEQ. The CDR3 length is 11 residues.

The chain carries TRBV15 and TRBJ2-7; D unresolved. The CDR3 is 13 amino acids. Germline V gene data show CDR1 as LNHNV and CDR2 as YYDKDF (reference sequence). Trimming left V 4 bases short and J 2 bases short, with 9 bases between. The chain's CDR3 is CATSTVGTYEQYF. In nucleotides, the CDR3 is TGTGCCACCAGCACTGTGGGCACCTACGAGCAGTACTTC.

The gene calls are TRBV5-1 and TRBJ2-6, with D maybe TRBD2 (6 bases). This CDR3 spans 15 amino acids. Germline CDR1 is SGHRS and CDR2 is YFSETQ. V was pared by 4 bases and J by 0 bases, with 8 bases between. CDR3 sequence: CASSGGTSGANVLTF. The DNA for the CDR3 is TGCGCCAGCAGCGGGGGGACCTCTGGGGCCAACGTCCTGACTTTC. Combining the CDR3 with reference TRBV5-1 and TRBJ2-6 gives the whole variable domain KAGVTQTPRYLIKTRGQQVTLSCSPISGHRSVSWYQQTPGQGLQFLFEYFSETQRNKGNFPGRFSGRQFSNSRSEMNVSTLELGDSALYLCASSGGTSGANVLTFGAGSRLTVL.

The chain links TRBV11-3 to TRBJ2-5; 11 nucleotides line up with TRBD1. V dropped 5 bases and J dropped 5; count of bases not matched to a gene: 7. Germline CDR1 SGHNT, CDR2 YENEEA. The length of the CDR3 is 15 residues. The CDR3 DNA is TGTGCCAGCAGCGGGGACAGGGGGAATTCGGAGACCCAGTACTTC. Protein: CASSGDRGNSETQYF.

Only one count was recorded for this clone. The J gene is TRBJ2-5, the V gene TRBV4-2; the D gene is possibly TRBD2 (5 bases). Germline loops: CDR1 LGHNA, CDR2 YNFKEQ. The V and J ends lost 0 bases and 5 bases respectively, with 16 bases between them. The CDR3 spans 16 residues. The CDR3 reads CASSQERTGSAETQYF. The CDR3 nucleotides are TGTGCCAGCAGCCAAGAGAGAACGGGGTCCGCGGAGACCCAGTACTTC.

The CDR3 DNA reads as TGTGCCAGCAGCCCCTCCTCGGGGGGAAACAATTCACCCCTCCACTTT. This codes for CASSPSSGGNNSPLHF. This chain links TRBV5-4 with TRBJ1-6; perhaps TRBD1 as D (5 bases). This CDR3 is built from 16 residues. The germline V gene has CDR1 SGHNT and CDR2 YYREEE (reference sequence). With 4 bases removed from V and 7 bases from J, the gap between germline ends came to 18 bases. Using reference TRBV5-4 and TRBJ1-6 for the parts outside the CDR3, the full variable domain is ETGVTQSPTHLIKTRGQQVTLRCSSQSGHNTVSWYQQALGQGPQFIFQYYREEENGRGNFPPRFSGLQFPNYSSELNVNALELDDSALYLCASSPSSGGNNSPLHFGNGTRLTVT.

The chain carries TRBV18 and TRBJ2-7; TRBD1 is a possible D gene (7 bases). CDR3 length: 15 residues. V was pared by 1 base and J by 6 bases, with 16 bases between. CDR1 KGHSH and CDR2 LQKENI come from the germline V gene. CDR3 sequence reads: CASSPRSRGDSEQYF. The CDR3 DNA follows: TGTGCCAGCTCACCACGGTCCAGGGGGGATAGCGAGCAGTACTTC.

The chain combines TRBV6-1 with TRBJ1-1, with 8 bases matching TRBD1. The J segment lost 1 base and the V segment lost 6 bases, leaving 4 bases of the junction unmatched. The CDR3 length is 14 residues. The V gene's germline CDR1 is MNHNS and CDR2 SASEGT. The CDR3 is CASRVGQENTEAFF. As DNA, the CDR3 is TGTGCCAGCAGGGTGGGACAGGAGAACACTGAAGCTTTCTTT.

This chain uses TRBV5-1 with TRBJ2-5, with 9 bases aligning to TRBD2. Germline lookup yields CDR1 SGHRS and CDR2 YFSETQ. The CDR3 is 17 amino acids. V lost 7 bases to trimming and J lost 5 bases; unmatched junction nucleotides: 18. The CDR3 DNA sequence: TGCGCCAGCGTCCCCCGCGGTAGCGGGGGCTCTTGGGAGACCCAGTACTTC. Amino acids: CASVPRGSGGSWETQYF.

The J gene is TRBJ1-3, the V gene TRBV27; 7 positions agree with TRBD1. The germline V gene encodes CDR1 MNHEY and CDR2 SMNVEV (reference sequence). The trim removed 5 bases at V and 2 bases at J, leaving 6 bases unmatched. The CDR3 spans 15 residues. In DNA, the CDR3 is TGTGCCAGCAGTCCACAGGGGCTCACTGGAAACACCATATATTTT. Protein product: CASSPQGLTGNTIYF.

The chain carries TRBV30 and TRBJ1-1; no definite D call. This CDR3 has 12 residues. The V end was cut by 0 bases, the J end by 3 bases, with 5 bases between. In germline, CDR1 is GTSNPN, CDR2 SVGIG (reference sequence). The CDR3 bases are TGTGCCTGGAGTGTACATGACACTGAAGCTTTCTTT. Its protein is CAWSVHDTEAFF.

This clone was picked up one time. V gene TRBV7-8 combines with J gene TRBJ2-7; D not resolved. This CDR3 region has 15 residues. Looked up from germline, CDR1 is SGHVS and CDR2 is FQNEAQ. V lost 1 base and J lost 0, with 10 bases in between. CDR3 amino acids: CASSLVNEASYEQYF. The CDR3 coding sequence is TGTGCCAGCAGCTTAGTAAACGAAGCCTCCTACGAGCAGTACTTC.

This sequence joins TRBV9 and TRBJ2-3; TRBD2 agrees at 10 bases. Trimming removed 0 bases from V and 6 bases from J; junction bases left unmatched: 7. The CDR3 is made up of 16 amino acids. The germline V gene encodes CDR1 SGDLS and CDR2 YYNGEE. CDR3 sequence reads: CASSVGTSGAPDTQYF. In DNA form, the CDR3 reads TGTGCCAGCAGCGTAGGTACTAGCGGGGCCCCCGATACGCAGTATTTT.

This chain connects TRBV14 to TRBJ1-1; TRBD1 matches at 7 bases. V lost 5 bases, J lost 10 bases, and 10 bases stayed unmatched. The germline V gene encodes CDR1 SGHDN and CDR2 FVKESK. The CDR3 has 13 amino acids. The DNA of the CDR3 is TGTGCCAGCAGCGTCGGGACCCAGGGGGGAGCTTTCTTT. Translating gives CASSVGTQGGAFF. Supplemented by reference TRBV14 and TRBJ1-1, the full variable domain reads EAGVTQFPSHSVIEKGQTVTLRCDPISGHDNLYWYRRVMGKEIKFLLHFVKESKQDESGMPNNRFLAERTGGTYSTLKVQPAELEDSGVYFCASSVGTQGGAFFGQGTRLTVV.

The rearrangement joins TRBV28 to TRBJ2-7; D unclear. Trimming shortened V by 3 bases and J by 0 bases, and 6 bases separated the two germline ends. The germline gives CDR1 MDHEN, CDR2 SYDVKM. The CDR3 extends over 13 amino acids. The CDR3: CASSLAVSYEQYF. CDR3 in DNA: TGTGCCAGCAGTTTGGCGGTCTCCTACGAGCAGTACTTC.

The chain couples TRBV2 to TRBJ1-6; maybe TRBD1 (5 bases). This CDR3 has 15 residues. Germline-derived CDR1 and CDR2 are SNHLY and FYNNEI. V was trimmed by 6 bases and J by 0 bases, leaving 9 bases between them. The CDR3 spells CASRQATSYNSPLHF. CDR3 nucleotides: TGTGCCAGCAGACAGGCGACCTCCTATAATTCACCCCTCCACTTT.

The chain recombines TRBV5-4 with TRBJ2-1, with no clear D. The CDR3 covers 13 residues. The V end was cut by 4 bases, the J end by 2 bases, with 7 bases between. CDR1 and CDR2 from the germline V gene are SGHNT and YYREEE (reference sequence). The CDR3 coding sequence is TGTGCCAGCAGCCCTGTTCCCTACAATGAGCAGTTCTTC. Protein product: CASSPVPYNEQFF.